This TCR beta chain was recovered during a study of PD-1 blockade in classical Hodgkin lymphoma. Time point indicated: cycle 4 day 1 (C4D1), after less than seven weeks of nivolumab. Each patient relapsed following autologous stem cell transplantation, and prior brentuximab vedotin exposure differed. Patients showed best responses of complete response, partial response or progressive disease. Repertoires were generated with immunoSEQ multiplex PCR, while TCRdb's copy carries only in-frame clones and drops some. The sample consists of tens of thousands of clones, approximately 80% of them appearing once. CDR3 length: 11 residues. V lost 4 bases, J lost 8 bases, and 6 bases lay in between. The V gene's germline CDR1 is MNHNY and CDR2 SVGAGI (reference sequence). About this clone: Its antigen is currently unknown.

Study outcomes and limitations: Patients with an early start, nivolumab under 1 year after ASCT, were excluded. Repertoire differences have undefined causes, possibly disease activity or prior therapy. Partial responders and progressors had significantly lower baseline TCR diversity.

The material sequenced was peripheral blood mononuclear cells (PBMCs), taken before the fourth cycle of nivolumab. The receptor was derived from a human donor with classical Hodgkin lymphoma. The chain carries TRBV6-6 and TRBJ2-1; D is ambiguous. The CDR3 DNA reads as TGTGCCAGCAGTTCCGTGGATGAGCAGTTCTTC. Translation gives CASSSVDEQFF.